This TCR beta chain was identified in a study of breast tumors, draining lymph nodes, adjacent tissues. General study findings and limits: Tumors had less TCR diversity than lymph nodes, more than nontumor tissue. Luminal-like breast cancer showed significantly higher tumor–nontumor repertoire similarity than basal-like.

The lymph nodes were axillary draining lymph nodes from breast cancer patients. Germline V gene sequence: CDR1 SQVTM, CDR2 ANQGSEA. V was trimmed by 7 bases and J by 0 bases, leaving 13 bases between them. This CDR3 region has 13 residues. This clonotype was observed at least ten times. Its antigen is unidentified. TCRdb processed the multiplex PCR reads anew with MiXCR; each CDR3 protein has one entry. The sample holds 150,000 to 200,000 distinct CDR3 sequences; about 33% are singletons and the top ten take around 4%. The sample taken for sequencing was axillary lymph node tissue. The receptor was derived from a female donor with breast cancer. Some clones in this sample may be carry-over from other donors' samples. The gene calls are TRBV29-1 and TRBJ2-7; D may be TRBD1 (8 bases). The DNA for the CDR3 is TGCAGCGCAGGGGGCGGGAGCTCCTACGAGCAGTACTTC. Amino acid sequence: CSAGGGSSYEQYF.